A selection of T cell receptor beta chains follows, all from one sample in a study of T cells in Graves' hyperthyroidism and ophthalmopathy. MiXCR, applied by TCRdb to the multiplex PCR reads, yields one record per CDR3 protein. Of hundreds of thousands of distinct CDR3 sequences in the sample, about 15% are singletons; the top ten hold about 9.4%. Sequenced material: blood. All receptors derive from a woman younger than 30 with Graves' hyperthyroidism. Both conserved end residues are part of each CDR3. A D gene is named only where the DNA matches it firmly. Clone size is stated in some rows and not others, as once, few, many or a class when expanded.

J gene	D gene	V gene	clone size	CDR3 DNA	CDR3 protein
TRBJ2-2	-	TRBV6-2/TRBV6-3	few	TGTGCCAGCACAAGTACGGTGAACACCGGGGAGCTGTTTTTT	CASTSTVNTGELFF
TRBJ2-5	-	TRBV24-1	many	TGTGCCACCAGTGACCGGATAATCCAAGAGACCCAGTACTTC	CATSDRIIQETQYF
TRBJ1-2	TRBD1	TRBV4-2	few	TGTGCCAGCAGCCAAGATCGACAGGGTGCTAACTATGGCTACACCTTC	CASSQDRQGANYGYTF
TRBJ2-5	-	TRBV30	-	TGTGCCTGGAGTGTCTTCCAAGAGACCCAGTACTTC	CAWSVFQETQYF
TRBJ2-2	TRBD1	TRBV15	many	TGTGCCACCAATCAAGACAGGGGCTACGGGGAGCTGTTTTTT	CATNQDRGYGELFF
TRBJ2-5	TRBD2	TRBV6-1	many	TGTGCCAGCAGTTTCAGGACTAGCGGGAGCCAAGAGACCCAGTACTTC	CASSFRTSGSQETQYF
TRBJ2-3	TRBD2	TRBV6-5	-	TGTGCCAGCAGTTATAGCGGGAGCGAAGATACGCAGTATTTT	CASSYSGSEDTQYF
TRBJ2-7	-	TRBV20-1	-	TGCAGTGCTGGGGGCTTCACAGGGTTGGTCGATGAGCAGTACTTC	CSAGGFTGLVDEQYF
TRBJ2-7	TRBD2	TRBV5-4	-	TGTGCCAGCACCCATGGGGGGGGGTCCTCATCCTACGAGCAGTACTTC	CASTHGGGSSSYEQYF
TRBJ2-4	-	TRBV11-2	many	TGTGCCAGCAGCCCGTGGCCCCAGGCCAAAAACATTCAGTACTTC	CASSPWPQAKNIQYF
TRBJ1-1	-	TRBV19	few	TGTGCCAGTAGTACGGAGGGGAAGGCGAACACTGAAGCTTTCTTT	CASSTEGKANTEAFF
TRBJ1-1	-	TRBV28	-	TGTGCCAGCAAACTCTTGGTGGGGCTCGGCCATGAAGCTTTCTTT	CASKLLVGLGHEAFF
TRBJ2-7	-	TRBV19	-	TGTGCCAGTAGTTCGGCAGGTGGCCTGGGCGAGCAGTACTTC	CASSSAGGLGEQYF